This note documents a single TCR beta chain sequence. The antigen is not known. The sample is drawn from a study of a mutant IDH1 vaccine in newly diagnosed glioma. The table came from immunoSEQ multiplex PCR; TCRdb's copy has only in-frame clones and leaves some out. The table shows about 32,000 clones, with 80% occurring only once. Germline loops: CDR1 MNHNS, CDR2 SASEGT. V lost 1 base and J 1 base, leaving 13 bases between the germline ends. The CDR3 runs 16 residues. Noted time point: week 35, safety follow-up. Doses comprised 300 ug of mutant IDH1 20-mer peptide each, plus topical imiquimod. The receptor's source is a man in his forties with glioma. Some clones in this sample may be carry-over from other donors' samples. The sequenced sample was PBMCs, obtained from a glioma patient whose treatment included an IDH1 peptide vaccine. The genes are TRBV6-1 and TRBJ1-1; possibly TRBD1 for D (6 bases). The CDR3 is CASSEVVKGGNTEAFF. The CDR3 coding sequence is TGTGCCAGCAGTGAAGTTGTAAAGGGGGGGAACACTGAAGCTTTCTTT.